Each of the 27 T cell receptor beta chains below was sequenced from the same sample in a study of blood T cell repertoires in COVID-19. The table came from immunoSEQ multiplex PCR; TCRdb's copy has only in-frame clones and leaves some out. The repertoire holds over 600,000 clones, with around 90% as singletons. Sample: peripheral blood. These receptors were taken from a woman aged 18-29 years with acute or convalescent COVID-19.

The gene calls are TRBV21-1 and TRBJ1-2; TRBD1 was called by the table and not checked on the DNA. TRBV21-1 is labeled a pseudogene. The CDR3 covers 14 residues. In nucleotides, the CDR3 is TGTGCCAGCAGCCCCAGGGGGCGAATTTGTGGCTACACCTTC. Protein sequence: CASSPRGRICGYTF.

The chain is built from TRBV9 and TRBJ2-7, with 14 positions matching TRBD2. Germline values: CDR1 SGDLS, CDR2 YYNGEE. The trim removed 4 bases at V and 2 bases at J, leaving 5 bases unmatched. This CDR3 spans 16 amino acids. CDR3 coding DNA: TGTGCCAGCAGCTCGCCGACTAGCGGGGGGGCCTACGAGCAGTACTTC. It encodes CASSSPTSGGAYEQYF.

The CDR3 protein is CASSPQLGAGELFF. DNA of the CDR3: TGTGCCAGCAGCCCCCAGCTAGGGGCCGGGGAGCTGTTTTTT. This chain uses TRBV7-2 with TRBJ2-2; tentatively, D is TRBD1 (5 bases). Trimming pared 5 bases from V and 6 bases from J, leaving 13 bases between. The CDR3 totals 14 residues. CDR1 and CDR2 from the germline V gene are SGHTA and FQGNSA.

The chain recombines TRBV30 with TRBJ2-5; a weak D match, TRBD2 (6 bases). Germline V lookup: CDR1 GTSNPN, CDR2 SVGIG (reference sequence). This CDR3 contains 15 residues. V was pared by 4 bases and J by 5 bases, with 20 bases between. The CDR3 DNA is TGTGCCTGGAATTGGGGGGTCGTAGGGACGGAGACCCAGTACTTC. This translates into CAWNWGVVGTETQYF.

The chain recombines TRBV24-1 with TRBJ2-2, with D maybe TRBD1 (6 bases). V was trimmed by 4 bases and J by 8 bases, leaving 10 bases between them. The CDR3 is 13 residues long. CDR1 and CDR2 (germline): KGHDR, SFDVKD. Here the CDR3 reads CATSETGKGELFF. Written as DNA, the CDR3 is TGTGCCACCAGTGAAACAGGGAAAGGGGAGCTGTTTTTT.

V usage is TRBV7-2 and J usage is TRBJ2-7, with 8 bases fitting TRBD2. V shed 5 bases and J 4 bases; nucleotides not matched to a gene: 10. The CDR3 covers 15 residues. Germline V gene data show CDR1 as SGHTA and CDR2 as FQGNSA. The CDR3 protein is CASSPGGAVGYEQYF. The CDR3 DNA is TGTGCCAGCAGCCCGGGGGGGGCGGTGGGATACGAGCAGTACTTC.

The chain recombines TRBV11-3 with TRBJ1-1; no clear D gene. Deletions cut 3 bases from V and 1 base from J, with 6 bases between. The CDR3 covers 13 residues. CDR1 is SGHNT and CDR2 is YENEEA in the germline V gene. CDR3 nucleotide sequence: TGTGCCAGCAGCTTCAGATGGAACACTGAAGCTTTCTTT. Protein sequence: CASSFRWNTEAFF. The full variable domain, completed using reference TRBV11-3 and TRBJ1-1, is EAGVVQSPRYKIIEKKQPVAFWCNPISGHNTLYWYLQNLGQGPELLIRYENEEAVDDSQLPKDRFSAERLKGVDSTLKIQPAELGDSAVYLCASSFRWNTEAFFGQGTRLTVV.

The V gene is TRBV24-1, the J gene TRBJ1-5, with D possibly matching TRBD1 (5 bases). The V gene lost 3 bases and the J gene lost 2 bases, with 13 bases spanning the gap. Germline V lookup: CDR1 KGHDR, CDR2 SFDVKD. This CDR3 comprises 16 residues. CDR3 residues: CATSDPPGGGNQPQHF. The CDR3 nucleotides are TGTGCCACCAGTGATCCCCCGGGGGGGGGCAATCAGCCCCAGCATTTT.

The gene calls are TRBV9 and TRBJ1-3; TRBD1 is a possible D gene (5 bases). The CDR3 loop spans 17 amino acids. Germline CDR1 SGDLS, CDR2 YYNGEE. V lost 0 bases, J lost 6 bases, and 19 bases lay in between. The CDR3 spells CASSVGRVDLLENTIYF. The DNA for the CDR3 is TGTGCCAGCAGCGTAGGCAGGGTGGACCTTCTTGAAAACACCATATATTTT.

J is TRBJ1-3 and V is TRBV4-1, with D uncertain. V shed 0 bases and J shed 4 bases, with 10 bases lying between them. The germline V gene encodes CDR1 MGHRA and CDR2 YSYEKL. This CDR3 comprises 15 residues. The DNA of the CDR3 is TGCGCCAGCAGCCAAGAAGCGGCGGGCGGAAACACCATATATTTT. Translated, it gives CASSQEAAGGNTIYF.

The chain is built from TRBV7-3 and TRBJ2-2; 7 bases fit TRBD1. The CDR3 covers 16 residues. After removal of 5 bases from V and 3 bases from J, the junction contained 9 bases not matched to a gene. Germline CDR1 is SGHTA and CDR2 is FQGTGA. The CDR3 loop is CASSSAGTADTGELFF. The CDR3 DNA reads TGTGCCAGCAGCAGCGCCGGGACAGCAGACACCGGGGAGCTGTTTTTT.

This clone was observed a few times. V and J are TRBV24-1 and TRBJ2-1, with D hard to call. The CDR3 spans 12 residues. Trimming cost V 4 bases and J 6 bases, with 6 bases left between them. The germline V gene has CDR1 KGHDR and CDR2 SFDVKD. The CDR3 spells CATSDHSNEQFF. In DNA, the CDR3 is TGTGCCACCAGTGACCACAGCAATGAGCAGTTCTTC.

The CDR3 DNA reads as TGTGCCAGCACCACTCTGGGAGGGACTCTTGAGAATTCACCCCTCCACTTT. It yields the protein CASTTLGGTLENSPLHF. The rearrangement uses TRBV13 and TRBJ1-6, with D possibly TRBD1 on 5 matching bases. V lost 7 bases and J lost 7, with 23 bases in between. CDR1 is PRHDT and CDR2 is FYEKMQ in the germline V gene (reference sequence). The CDR3 consists of 17 residues.

The chain is built from TRBV6-5 and TRBJ2-3; the D gene is possibly TRBD2 (5 bases). CDR3 size: 14 residues. Trimming removed 5 bases from V and 6 bases from J, with 15 bases in between. Germline-derived CDR1 and CDR2 are MNHEY and SVGAGI. The CDR3 loop reads CASSTPVEGDTQYF. The CDR3 bases are TGTGCCAGCAGTACCCCCGTCGAGGGTGATACGCAGTATTTT.

This clone appeared once. V usage is TRBV11-2 and J usage is TRBJ1-4; D might be TRBD1 (5 bases). V was pared by 4 bases and J by 5 bases, with 17 bases between. Germline V CDR1 and CDR2: SGHAT, FQNNGV. The CDR3 is 16 amino acids. DNA of the CDR3: TGTGCCAGCAGCTCTAAGGCCAGGGACTTAAATGAAAAACTGTTTTTT. This translates into CASSSKARDLNEKLFF.

The chain combines TRBV19 with TRBJ1-3; perhaps TRBD1 as D (5 bases). Trimming left V 5 bases short and J 0 bases short, with 8 bases between. Per germline, CDR1 LNHDA and CDR2 SQIVND (reference sequence). This CDR3 contains 14 residues. CDR3 amino acids: CASSGTGSGNTIYF. The CDR3 bases are TGTGCCAGTAGTGGTACAGGCTCTGGAAACACCATATATTTT. Complete variable domain (other parts from reference TRBV19 and TRBJ1-3): DGGITQSPKYLFRKEGQNVTLSCEQNLNHDAMYWYRQDPGQGLRLIYYSQIVNDFQKGDIAEGYSVSREKKESFPLTVTSAQKNPTAFYLCASSGTGSGNTIYFGEGSWLTVV.

The chain combines TRBV9 with TRBJ1-1; D perhaps matches TRBD1 (5 bases). Trimming shortened V by 0 bases and J by 6 bases, and 12 bases separated the two germline ends. Germline values: CDR1 SGDLS, CDR2 YYNGEE. The length of the CDR3 is 14 residues. For the CDR3, the DNA is TGTGCCAGCAGCGTAGATTCAGGGTGGGCTGAAGCTTTCTTT. Amino acid sequence: CASSVDSGWAEAFF.

The J gene is TRBJ1-1, the V gene TRBV4-1; tentatively, D is TRBD1 (6 bases). V lost 3 bases to trimming and J lost 2 bases, with 10 bases between them. The CDR3 runs to 14 residues. Germline loops: CDR1 MGHRA, CDR2 YSYEKL. CDR3 DNA sequence: TGCGCCAGCAGCCAGACGGACAGAAACACTGAAGCTTTCTTT. Translated: CASSQTDRNTEAFF.

The chain carries TRBV9 and TRBJ1-2; D unresolved. V lost 0 bases and J lost 7, with 22 bases in between. Per the germline V gene, CDR1 is SGDLS and CDR2 is YYNGEE. The CDR3 loop spans 17 amino acids. CDR3 bases: TGTGCCAGCAGCGTAGCTGGCGAGGAAAGGAAGGTGTTTGGCTACACCTTC. Translating gives CASSVAGEERKVFGYTF.

V usage is TRBV5-1 and J usage is TRBJ1-2; 8 bases match TRBD1. The ends lost 5 bases at V and 3 bases at J; junction bases unmatched: 9. The length of the CDR3 is 15 residues. Germline CDR1 is SGHRS and CDR2 is YFSETQ. The CDR3 DNA is TGCGCCAGCAGTCAATCGGACAGGGATTACTATGGCTACACCTTC. It codes for CASSQSDRDYYGYTF.

In this sample, this clone turned up a few times. The V and J genes are TRBV6-6 and TRBJ1-2, with a tentative D call TRBD1 (6 bases). From germline, CDR1 is MNHNY and CDR2 SVGAGI (reference sequence). The ends were cut back, 2 bases at V and 0 bases at J, with 10 bases in the middle. The CDR3 loop spans 15 amino acids. CDR3 loop: CASSYPDSANYGYTF. The CDR3 DNA reads TGTGCCAGCAGTTACCCGGACAGTGCTAACTATGGCTACACCTTC.

The chain uses TRBV7-9 and TRBJ1-2; 9 nucleotides align to TRBD1. Looked up from germline, CDR1 is SEHNR and CDR2 is FQNEAQ (reference sequence). The CDR3 length is 17 residues. V shed 5 bases, J shed 7 bases, and the junction held 17 bases outside the gene matches. The CDR3 protein is CASSPPGQGPRWGGYTF. CDR3 nucleotide sequence: TGTGCCAGCAGCCCACCGGGACAGGGACCCCGTTGGGGTGGCTACACCTTC.

The chain recombines TRBV6-2 or TRBV6-3 with TRBJ1-4, with a weak D call TRBD1 (5 bases). Trimming removed 4 bases at V and 5 bases at J, with 11 bases between. Germline V gives CDR1 MNHEY, CDR2 SVGEGT. There are 14 residues in the CDR3. In DNA, the CDR3 is TGTGCCAGCAGTTCCGGACACGAGAATGAAAAACTGTTTTTT. Amino acids: CASSSGHENEKLFF.

This rearrangement joins TRBV12-3 or TRBV12-4 to TRBJ1-2, with 7 bases lining up with TRBD1. The CDR3 loop spans 13 amino acids. The trim removed 6 bases at V and 1 base at J, leaving 2 bases unmatched. CDR3 protein: CASRGTDNYGYTF. CDR3 DNA: TGTGCCAGCAGAGGGACAGATAACTATGGCTACACCTTC.

J is TRBJ1-1 and V is TRBV3-1 (or the pseudogene TRBV3-2), with TRBD1 matching over 7 bases. The CDR3 is 15 residues long. After removal of 2 bases from V and 5 bases from J, the junction contained 8 bases not matched to a gene. Germline CDR1 reads LGHDT; CDR2 reads YNNKEL (reference sequence). CDR3 sequence reads: CASSQWRQGRTEAFF. CDR3 sequence (DNA): TGTGCCAGCAGCCAATGGCGACAGGGTAGGACTGAAGCTTTCTTT.

This chain connects TRBV10-3 to TRBJ1-2, with 7 bases fitting TRBD1. Trimming removed 6 bases from V and 1 base from J; junction bases left unmatched: 20. Germline V CDR1 and CDR2: ENHRY, SYGVKD. The CDR3 contains 19 residues. CDR3 protein: CAISTGVTYDRDINYGYTF. In nucleotides, the CDR3 is TGTGCCATCAGCACAGGGGTAACATACGATAGGGATATTAACTATGGCTACACCTTC.

This clone was detected once. This chain joins TRBV28 and TRBJ2-3; perhaps TRBD2 as D (5 bases). This CDR3 has 19 amino acids. Trimming took off 6 bases at V and 1 base at J, with 26 bases between the two ends. CDR1 MDHEN and CDR2 SYDVKM come from the germline V gene. The CDR3 coding sequence is TGTGCCAGCAGCTTCCCCCGCAGCGGCGCTCCCGAAGGCACAGATACGCAGTATTTT. As protein: CASSFPRSGAPEGTDTQYF.